Each of the 19 T cell receptor beta chains below was sequenced from the same sample in a study of shared clonotypes between healthy human individuals. Assay: immunoSEQ multiplex PCR; the TCRdb copy retains only in-frame clones and omits some. This sample has more than 550,000 clones, with just under 75% found just once. The sequenced material came from memory CD4+ T cells sorted from blood. Subset noted: CD45RA-negative fraction. These receptors all stem from a woman aged 25 to 39 in good health.

The genes are TRBV30 and TRBJ1-6; a possible D gene is TRBD1 (5 bases). CDR1 GTSNPN and CDR2 SVGIG come from the germline V gene (reference sequence). The CDR3 spans 14 residues. The ends were cut back, 1 base at V and 9 bases at J, with 13 bases in the middle. The CDR3 region is CAWSGTTAGSPLHF. The CDR3 DNA follows: TGTGCCTGGAGTGGAACGACAGCGGGTTCACCCCTCCACTTT.

V gene TRBV30 combines with J gene TRBJ2-7, with D possibly called TRBD1 or TRBD2 (5 bases each). The V gene lost 1 base and the J gene lost 0 bases, with 13 bases spanning the gap. Germline CDR1 is GTSNPN and CDR2 is SVGIG (reference sequence). The length of the CDR3 is 15 residues. The CDR3, as DNA: TGTGCCTGGAGTGGGGGCGGGCAAGGCTCCTACGAGCAGTACTTC. It is translated as CAWSGGGQGSYEQYF.

The rearrangement uses TRBV19 and TRBJ2-2; D is perhaps TRBD1 (5 bases). CDR1 LNHDA and CDR2 SQIVND come from the germline V gene (reference sequence). The CDR3 length is 15 residues. Between the trimmed V and J ends, which lost 3 bases and 4 bases, there was a span of 12 bases. The CDR3 DNA is TGTGCCAGTAGTATTCGGCCTAGGGGCACCGGGGAGCTGTTTTTT. Translating gives CASSIRPRGTGELFF.

V is TRBV30 and J is TRBJ2-5; D perhaps matches TRBD2 (6 bases). V was cut by 0 bases and J by 7 bases, with 18 bases left in between. Germline CDR1 GTSNPN, CDR2 SVGIG (reference sequence). This CDR3 spans 15 amino acids. CDR3 sequence (DNA): TGTGCCTGGAGTGTGGTTGCGGGACGCTGGGGGACCCAGTACTTC. Protein sequence: CAWSVVAGRWGTQYF.

This clone was picked up one time. The chain has TRBV2 and TRBJ2-2, with D perhaps matching TRBD1 (8 bases). Deletions cut 6 bases from V and 1 base from J, with 12 bases between. CDR1 SNHLY and CDR2 FYNNEI come from the germline V gene. The CDR3 is 15 residues long. The CDR3 spells CASRRGTGNTGELFF. The CDR3, as DNA: TGTGCCAGCAGGCGGGGGACAGGGAACACCGGGGAGCTGTTTTTT.

The chain carries TRBV5-1 and TRBJ1-1; D is undetermined. The CDR3 totals 13 residues. CDR1 SGHRS and CDR2 YFSETQ come from the germline V gene. Deletions cut 0 bases from V and 3 bases from J, with 6 bases between. This chain's CDR3 is CASSLDGDTEAFF. CDR3 sequence (DNA): TGCGCCAGCAGCTTGGATGGAGACACTGAAGCTTTCTTT.

The rearrangement links TRBV18 to TRBJ1-5, with D hard to call. CDR1 and CDR2 from the germline V gene are KGHSH and LQKENI. The V gene lost 6 bases and the J gene lost 4 bases, with 13 bases spanning the gap. The CDR3 consists of 14 residues. The CDR3 nucleotides are TGTGCCAGCTCCCCAGGACCGCTAAATCAGCCCCAGCATTTT. This translates into CASSPGPLNQPQHF. The whole variable domain, filled in from reference TRBV18 and TRBJ1-5, reads NAGVMQNPRHLVRRRGQEARLRCSPMKGHSHVYWYRQLPEEGLKFMVYLQKENIIDESGMPKERFSAEFPKEGPSILRIQQVVRGDSAAYFCASSPGPLNQPQHFGDGTRLSIL.

This chain joins TRBV2 and TRBJ1-1; 7 bases line up with TRBD1. There are 15 residues in the CDR3. V lost 6 bases to trimming and J lost 3 bases; unmatched junction nucleotides: 10. CDR1 is SNHLY and CDR2 is FYNNEI in the germline V gene. CDR3 loop: CASSEQGGMDTEAFF. CDR3 DNA: TGTGCCAGCAGCGAACAAGGGGGCATGGACACTGAAGCTTTCTTT.

The chain employs TRBV6-1 and TRBJ1-5; TRBD1 is a possible D gene (5 bases). The V end lost 10 bases, the J end lost 4 bases, and 11 bases lay between the germline ends. The CDR3 consists of 12 residues. CDR1 is MNHNS and CDR2 is SASEGT in the germline V gene. CDR3: CATRGANQPQHF. The CDR3 DNA sequence: TGTGCCACTCGCGGGGCTAATCAGCCCCAGCATTTT.

V usage is TRBV10-2 and J usage is TRBJ1-1; D not certain. CDR1 and CDR2 from the germline V gene are WSHSY and SAAADI. Trimming took off 0 bases at V and 1 base at J, with 9 bases between the two ends. The CDR3 totals 15 residues. CDR3 coding DNA: TGCGCCAGCAGTGAGTCGAGGACTGAGAACACTGAAGCTTTCTTT. Its translation is CASSESRTENTEAFF.

This clone showed up just once. J is TRBJ2-1 and V is TRBV2, with unresolved D. Germline V gene lookup returns CDR1 SNHLY and CDR2 FYNNEI. The CDR3 contains 13 residues. Trimming stripped 5 bases from V and 0 bases from J, with 5 bases between. CDR3 coding DNA: TGTGCCAGCAGTCTAGACTCCTACAATGAGCAGTTCTTC. It translates to CASSLDSYNEQFF.

This sequence joins TRBV19 and TRBJ1-1, with D unresolved. The germline V gene encodes CDR1 LNHDA and CDR2 SQIVND (reference sequence). The CDR3 covers 15 residues. V shed 11 bases and J shed 4 bases, with 23 bases lying between them. CDR3: CAARGWEGRSTEAFF. CDR3 bases: TGTGCCGCCCGAGGGTGGGAAGGGCGGAGCACTGAAGCTTTCTTT.

In its sample, this clone was seen many times. The chain employs TRBV7-8 and TRBJ1-5; no clear D gene. V was clipped by 2 bases and J by 2 bases, with 13 bases between them. The CDR3 has 16 residues. CDR1 SGHVS and CDR2 FQNEAQ come from the germline V gene. The CDR3, as DNA: TGTGCCAGCAGCTTAAGCCCGGGTTATGGCAATCAGCCCCAGCATTTT. It codes for CASSLSPGYGNQPQHF.

A single count supports this clone. The chain combines TRBV28 with TRBJ2-7; possibly TRBD1 or TRBD2 for D (5 bases each). Trimming removed 3 bases at V and 6 bases at J, with 18 bases between. This CDR3 contains 15 residues. Germline assignment: CDR1 MDHEN and CDR2 SYDVKM. The CDR3 DNA is TGTGCCAGCAGTTTGGCCGGGGCGCTAACCATCGAGCAGTACTTC. This encodes CASSLAGALTIEQYF.

The DNA for the CDR3 is TGTGCCAGCTCACCACGGGGGGGCACAGATACGCAGTATTTT. It translates to CASSPRGGTDTQYF. The chain joins TRBV18 to TRBJ2-3; maybe TRBD2 (6 bases). This CDR3 region has 14 residues. Germline V gives CDR1 KGHSH, CDR2 LQKENI. Deletions cut 1 base from V and 1 base from J, with 6 bases between. The entire variable domain, with the rest obtained from reference TRBV18 and TRBJ2-3, is as follows: NAGVMQNPRHLVRRRGQEARLRCSPMKGHSHVYWYRQLPEEGLKFMVYLQKENIIDESGMPKERFSAEFPKEGPSILRIQQVVRGDSAAYFCASSPRGGTDTQYFGPGTRLTVL.

J is TRBJ2-3 and V is TRBV5-4; the D gene is possibly TRBD1 (6 bases). Per germline, CDR1 SGHNT and CDR2 YYREEE (reference sequence). This CDR3 region has 16 residues. V lost 3 bases and J 1 base, leaving 15 bases between the germline ends. CDR3 in amino acids: CASSSQGTKGTDTQYF. CDR3 DNA sequence: TGTGCCAGCAGCTCACAGGGCACAAAGGGCACAGATACGCAGTATTTT.

J is TRBJ2-2 and V is TRBV27, with D possibly being TRBD1 (6 bases). This CDR3 region has 14 residues. The V and J ends lost 6 bases and 1 base respectively, with 9 bases between them. The germline gives CDR1 MNHEY, CDR2 SMNVEV (reference sequence). The CDR3 region is CASRTRGNTGELFF. The CDR3 DNA follows: TGTGCCAGCAGAACCAGGGGGAACACCGGGGAGCTGTTTTTT.

The rearrangement joins TRBV5-1 to TRBJ2-7; 9 bases are shared with TRBD2. The germline V gene has CDR1 SGHRS and CDR2 YFSETQ. V lost 1 base, J lost 2 bases, and 4 bases stayed unmatched. The CDR3 has 15 amino acids. CDR3 nucleotide sequence: TGCGCCAGCAGCTTGAGGTCTAGCGGGGCCTACGAGCAGTACTTC. Amino acids: CASSLRSSGAYEQYF. Filled out from reference TRBV5-1 and TRBJ2-7, the complete variable domain reads KAGVTQTPRYLIKTRGQQVTLSCSPISGHRSVSWYQQTPGQGLQFLFEYFSETQRNKGNFPGRFSGRQFSNSRSEMNVSTLELGDSALYLCASSLRSSGAYEQYFGPGTRLTVT.

As for this clone: The same CDR3 arises from other DNA sequences in this sample as well. The chain has TRBV5-1 and TRBJ1-3, with D uncertain. CDR1 and CDR2 (germline): SGHRS, YFSETQ. The germline V and J ends were trimmed by 2 bases and 0 bases, with 9 bases remaining between them. The CDR3 totals 15 residues. CDR3 bases: TGCGCCAGCAGCTTAGCAGGCGACTCTGGAAACACCATATATTTT. It encodes CASSLAGDSGNTIYF.